The 27 T cell receptor beta chains given below trace back to one sample, sequenced in a study of blood T cell repertoires in COVID-19 (dated by TCRdb to about 2020). The library came from the immunoSEQ multiplex PCR assay. TCRdb provides this immuneACCESS table in a form limited to in-frame rearrangements. Some clones are lacking; in checked studies, under half of them reflect an unresolved V gene, and why the rest are absent is not known. Within this sample are some 320,000 clones, with roughly 90% of them counted one time only. The ten biggest clones cover roughly 2.5% of the sample. Material: PBMCs or T cells enriched from blood (not recorded which). Receptors were obtained from a man in his sixties who had recovered from COVID-19.

This chain connects TRBV7-8 to TRBJ2-7; D gene uncertain. The germline CDR1 and CDR2 sequences are SGHVS and FQNEAQ. The CDR3 is made up of 12 amino acids. Deletions cut 2 bases from V and 3 bases from J, with 5 bases between. CDR3 in amino acids: CASSLRDYEQYF. The DNA of the CDR3 is TGTGCCAGCAGCTTAAGAGACTACGAGCAGTACTTC.

The V gene is TRBV9, the J gene TRBJ1-6; no firm D call. V was pared by 0 bases and J by 5 bases, with 12 bases between. Germline V gene data show CDR1 as SGDLS and CDR2 as YYNGEE. The CDR3 runs 16 residues. The CDR3 DNA is TGTGCCAGCAGCGTAGGAAGGGAGAACAATAATTCACCCCTCCACTTT. The encoded protein is CASSVGRENNNSPLHF.

J is TRBJ2-1 and V is TRBV29-1; perhaps TRBD2 as D (7 bases). This CDR3 has 17 residues. V lost 6 bases and J 4 bases, leaving 25 bases between the germline ends. Germline values: CDR1 SQVTM, CDR2 ANQGSEA. As DNA, the CDR3 is TGCAGCGTGACGCGGGCAGGGGACTACCCAATATACAATGAGCAGTTCTTC. This sequence encodes CSVTRAGDYPIYNEQFF.

This chain connects TRBV10-3 to TRBJ1-1; D is perhaps TRBD1 (5 bases). This CDR3 is built from 14 residues. The V gene lost 4 bases and the J gene lost 1 base, with 10 bases spanning the gap. CDR1 ENHRY and CDR2 SYGVKD come from the germline V gene. DNA of the CDR3: TGTGCCATCAGTGGGGACTCTACGAACACTGAAGCTTTCTTT. It specifies CAISGDSTNTEAFF.

This clone was seen only once. This chain connects TRBV19 to TRBJ1-2; the match to TRBD1 covers 9 bases. With V trimmed by 9 bases and J by 2 bases, 7 bases remained unmatched. CDR3 size: 14 residues. Germline V gene lookup returns CDR1 LNHDA and CDR2 SQIVND (reference sequence). In DNA, the CDR3 is TGTGCCAGCGCTCGGACAGGGGTAAACTATGGCTACACCTTC. This gives the protein CASARTGVNYGYTF.

V usage is TRBV6-2 or TRBV6-3 and J usage is TRBJ1-5, with TRBD1 matching over 9 bases. Germline loops: CDR1 MNHEY, CDR2 SVGEGT. The CDR3 has 19 residues. The V gene end was trimmed by 2 bases and the J gene end by 3 bases; junction bases not matched to a gene: 14. CDR3 sequence reads: CASSYPGQGNGNSNQPQHF. CDR3 nucleotides: TGTGCCAGCAGTTACCCGGGACAGGGAAATGGGAACTCCAATCAGCCCCAGCATTTT.

The chain is built from TRBV5-4 and TRBJ2-7; tentatively, D is TRBD2 (6 bases). Germline CDR1 reads SGHNT; CDR2 reads YYREEE (reference sequence). V was shortened by 4 bases and J by 1 base, with 15 bases between the two germline ends. This CDR3 has 15 amino acids. CDR3 residues: CASSAGGTDSYEQYF. DNA for the CDR3: TGTGCCAGCAGCGCTGGCGGGACCGATTCCTACGAGCAGTACTTC. Complete variable domain (other parts from reference TRBV5-4 and TRBJ2-7): ETGVTQSPTHLIKTRGQQVTLRCSSQSGHNTVSWYQQALGQGPQFIFQYYREEENGRGNFPPRFSGLQFPNYSSELNVNALELDDSALYLCASSAGGTDSYEQYFGPGTRLTVT.

V and J are TRBV6-5 and TRBJ2-7; 10 bases are a match to TRBD1. The CDR3 is 14 residues long. Unmatched junction bases numbered 8, after V lost 7 bases and J lost 5 bases. Looked up from germline, CDR1 is MNHEY and CDR2 is SVGAGI. CDR3 sequence: CASTPGQGLNEQYF. The CDR3 bases are TGTGCCAGCACTCCGGGACAGGGGCTCAACGAGCAGTACTTC.

The chain carries TRBV2 and TRBJ2-5; D might be TRBD2 (6 bases). CDR3 length: 14 residues. V lost 0 bases and J lost 1, with 6 bases in between. Germline values: CDR1 SNHLY, CDR2 FYNNEI. The CDR3 region has the DNA TGTGCCAGCAGTGAAGCGACTAGCCAAGAGACCCAGTACTTC. Translating it yields CASSEATSQETQYF.

The J gene is TRBJ1-1, the V gene TRBV5-1; D possibly corresponds to TRBD1 (5 bases). Germline V gene data show CDR1 as SGHRS and CDR2 as YFSETQ. Trimming shortened V by 0 bases and J by 3 bases, and 12 bases separated the two germline ends. The CDR3 length is 15 residues. The DNA for the CDR3 is TGCGCCAGCAGCTTGGTCGGCAGGGTACACACTGAAGCTTTCTTT. Translating gives CASSLVGRVHTEAFF.

The gene calls are TRBV29-1 and TRBJ1-2; weak D call: TRBD1 (6 bases). V was pared by 6 bases and J by 8 bases, with 19 bases between. CDR1 is SQVTM and CDR2 is ANQGSEA in the germline V gene. CDR3 length equals 13 residues. The CDR3 bases are TGCAGCGTCGATCAAGGGGGGGCTAAGGGCTACACCTTC. Protein sequence: CSVDQGGAKGYTF.

The chain is built from TRBV3-1 (or the pseudogene TRBV3-2) and TRBJ2-5; TRBD2 agrees at 9 bases. CDR1 is LGHDT and CDR2 is YNNKEL in the germline V gene (reference sequence). J was trimmed by 5 bases and V by 4 bases; bases with no gene match: 8. CDR3 length: 15 amino acids. This CDR3 reads CASSPGPSGTETQYF. CDR3 nucleotides: TGTGCCAGCAGCCCCGGGCCTAGCGGGACGGAGACCCAGTACTTC.

The chain joins TRBV11-2 to TRBJ2-6; D is perhaps TRBD2 (7 bases). Trimming removed 5 bases from V and 2 bases from J, with 13 bases in between. This CDR3 comprises 16 residues. The germline V gene encodes CDR1 SGHAT and CDR2 FQNNGV. CDR3 sequence (DNA): TGTGCCAGCAGCCCACGAGGGGGGGCTGGGGCCAACGTCCTGACTTTC. As protein: CASSPRGGAGANVLTF.

This chain links TRBV19 with TRBJ2-5; 11 positions agree with TRBD1. This CDR3 has 15 amino acids. Trimming took 4 bases from V and 5 from J; bases not matched to a gene: 6. Germline assignment: CDR1 LNHDA and CDR2 SQIVND (reference sequence). The CDR3 DNA follows: TGTGCCAGTAGTAAGGCGGGACAGGGGGGGGAGACCCAGTACTTC. Its translation is CASSKAGQGGETQYF.

The chain recombines TRBV19 with TRBJ2-2; D might be TRBD1 (6 bases). Germline values: CDR1 LNHDA, CDR2 SQIVND (reference sequence). The CDR3 consists of 14 residues. Trimming took 3 bases from V and 2 from J, leaving 7 bases between them. CDR3 DNA: TGTGCCAGTAGTATCGGGACAAACACCGGGGAGCTGTTTTTT. Its translation: CASSIGTNTGELFF. The entire variable domain, with the rest obtained from reference TRBV19 and TRBJ2-2, is as follows: DGGITQSPKYLFRKEGQNVTLSCEQNLNHDAMYWYRQDPGQGLRLIYYSQIVNDFQKGDIAEGYSVSREKKESFPLTVTSAQKNPTAFYLCASSIGTNTGELFFGEGSRLTVL.

The genes are TRBV3-1 (or the pseudogene TRBV3-2) and TRBJ2-5, with D tentatively TRBD2 (7 bases). The V end was cut by 1 base, the J end by 4 bases, with 16 bases between. This CDR3 has 16 residues. CDR1 is LGHDT, CDR2 YNNKEL, per germline (reference sequence). CDR3 amino acids: CASSQGGGGGGETQYF. CDR3 sequence (DNA): TGTGCCAGCAGCCAAGGAGGGGGGGGCGGAGGAGAGACCCAGTACTTC.

Concerning this clone itself: The identical CDR3 is also encoded by other nucleotide sequences in the sample. The chain employs TRBV7-9 and TRBJ1-6; D remains unclear. This CDR3 is 15 amino acids long. Germline V gene sequence: CDR1 SEHNR, CDR2 FQNEAQ (reference sequence). Trimming left V 1 base short and J 1 base short, with 5 bases between. The CDR3 loop reads CASSLGSSYNSPLHF. In nucleotides, the CDR3 is TGTGCCAGCAGCTTAGGTAGTTCCTATAATTCACCCCTCCACTTT.

V and J are TRBV15 and TRBJ2-1, with 10 bases fitting TRBD2. The J segment lost 2 bases and the V segment lost 8 bases, leaving 3 bases of the junction unmatched. Per germline, CDR1 LNHNV and CDR2 YYDKDF (reference sequence). The CDR3 covers 14 residues. The CDR3 DNA sequence: TGTGCCACCGAGAGCGGGGGGGCCTACAATGAGCAGTTCTTC. Protein: CATESGGAYNEQFF.

There are a few counts of this clone. This chain connects TRBV7-3 to TRBJ2-1; unclear D gene. There are 15 residues in the CDR3. V lost 2 bases, J lost 2 bases, and 10 bases lay in between. Germline lookup yields CDR1 SGHTA and CDR2 FQGTGA. This CDR3 is CASSLEAAAYNEQFF. In nucleotides, the CDR3 is TGTGCCAGCAGCTTAGAGGCCGCTGCCTACAATGAGCAGTTCTTC.

V and J are TRBV11-2 and TRBJ1-6, with TRBD1 matching over 8 bases. The CDR3 covers 16 residues. Germline lookup yields CDR1 SGHAT and CDR2 FQNNGV. Trimming at V came to 5 bases and at J to 7 bases, leaving 10 bases not matched to a gene. The CDR3 here is CASSPPATGGNSPLHF. DNA for the CDR3: TGTGCCAGCAGCCCGCCCGCTACAGGGGGGAATTCACCCCTCCACTTT.

The chain joins TRBV6-6 to TRBJ2-1, with 14 bases that match TRBD2. Germline-derived CDR1 and CDR2 are MNHNY and SVGAGI (reference sequence). The V segment lost 5 bases and the J segment 8 bases; nucleotides outside the gene matches: 11. The CDR3 has 17 residues. As DNA, the CDR3 is TGTGCCAGCAGTCGGACTAGCGGGGGGTCCGGTAACGATGAGCAGTTCTTC. It specifies CASSRTSGGSGNDEQFF.

The J gene is TRBJ2-7, the V gene TRBV12-3 or TRBV12-4; D remains ambiguous. Trimming stripped 6 bases from V and 3 bases from J, with 12 bases between. This CDR3 is 13 amino acids long. The CDR3 nucleotides read TGTGCCAGCAGCCCTCAGACTTACTACGAGCAGTACTTC. Translation: CASSPQTYYEQYF.

The V gene is TRBV20-1, the J gene TRBJ2-1; D not certain. V gave up 3 bases and J gave up 6 bases, with 18 bases separating them. Germline V gene data show CDR1 as DFQATT and CDR2 as SNEGSKA (reference sequence). The CDR3 loop spans 15 amino acids. The CDR3 protein is CSASVTGLVINEQFF. The CDR3 DNA reads as TGCAGTGCTAGTGTGACGGGTCTCGTAATCAATGAGCAGTTCTTC.

This clone was counted once. The chain carries TRBV5-1 and TRBJ1-2; D might be TRBD1 (6 bases). Between the trimmed V and J ends, which lost 4 bases and 8 bases, there was a span of 21 bases. Germline lookup yields CDR1 SGHRS and CDR2 YFSETQ. The length of the CDR3 is 15 residues. The CDR3 DNA sequence: TGCGCCAGCAGCAACAACCCGACAGGTCCTTACGGCTACACCTTC. Residues: CASSNNPTGPYGYTF.

The CDR3 DNA is TGTGCCAGCAGCGCGACAGGGGCGAAATATGGCTACACCTTC. Its translation: CASSATGAKYGYTF. The V call is TRBV5-4, the J call TRBJ1-2, with TRBD1 identical over 8 bases. The V gene's germline CDR1 is SGHNT and CDR2 YYREEE (reference sequence). V gave up 4 bases and J gave up 5 bases; unmatched junction bases: 7. This CDR3 region has 14 residues.

The rearrangement uses TRBV4-3 and TRBJ2-2, with TRBD2 matching over 16 bases. The CDR3 is made up of 19 amino acids. The ends lost 3 bases at V and 4 bases at J; junction bases unmatched: 8. Looked up from germline, CDR1 is LGHNA and CDR2 is YSLEER. The CDR3 loop is CASSHAGLAGGPGTGELFF. As DNA, the CDR3 is TGCGCCAGCAGCCATGCGGGACTAGCGGGGGGGCCGGGCACCGGGGAGCTGTTTTTT.

This chain connects TRBV6-2 or TRBV6-3 to TRBJ2-5; 10 bases are shared with TRBD2. J was trimmed by 4 bases and V by 2 bases; bases with no gene match: 10. In germline, CDR1 is MNHEY, CDR2 SVGEGT. CDR3 length: 17 residues. CDR3: CASSYRLWGTSVETQYF. CDR3 coding DNA: TGTGCCAGCAGTTACCGATTGTGGGGGACTAGCGTAGAGACCCAGTACTTC.